One sample yielded the 28 T cell receptor beta chains listed below, sequenced in a study of shared clonotypes between healthy human individuals. Sequenced by immunoSEQ multiplex PCR; TCRdb stores in-frame clones only, minus some. The data show around 1.9 million clones, 85% to 95% seen once. Naive CD8 isolation took CD45RO-negative cells positively selected for CCR7 and excluded terminally differentiated effector memory CD45RA+ cells. Sequenced sample: naive CD8+ T cells from PBMCs. Every receptor here comes from a man between 18 and 35 years old in good health. Some clones in this sample may be carry-over from other donors' samples.

This clone showed up just once. This CDR3 is CASSLRLALAEQYF. For the CDR3, the DNA is TGCGCCAGCAGCTTGCGGCTAGCGCTAGCCGAGCAGTACTTC. V usage is TRBV5-1 and J usage is TRBJ2-7; perhaps TRBD2 as D (6 bases). The CDR3 covers 14 residues. Germline CDR1 and CDR2: SGHRS and YFSETQ. V lost 1 base, J lost 6 bases, and 14 bases lay in between.

The chain has TRBV27 and TRBJ2-7; D gene ambiguous. Germline CDR1 MNHEY, CDR2 SMNVEV (reference sequence). V was cut by 6 bases and J by 3 bases, with 15 bases left in between. The CDR3 sequence is 14 residues long. The CDR3 nucleotides are TGTGCCAGCAGCTTTAACGGCGGAAACTACGAGCAGTACTTC. The encoded protein is CASSFNGGNYEQYF.

V gene TRBV7-3 combines with J gene TRBJ2-2; maybe TRBD2 (6 bases). This CDR3 region has 19 residues. CDR1 SGHTA and CDR2 FQGTGA come from the germline V gene. Trimming pared 5 bases from V and 0 bases from J, leaving 22 bases between. The CDR3 loop reads CASSPGVAGALPNTGELFF. The CDR3 nucleotides read TGTGCCAGCAGCCCGGGGGTAGCCGGGGCCCTTCCGAACACCGGGGAGCTGTTTTTT.

The rearrangement links TRBV13 to TRBJ2-1; 13 bases map to TRBD2. Germline CDR1 reads PRHDT; CDR2 reads FYEKMQ (reference sequence). V trimming: 5 bases; J trimming: 5 bases; junction bases outside the gene matches: 3. The CDR3 consists of 15 residues. CDR3 nucleotide sequence: TGTGCCAGCAGCCCGGGACTAGCGGGGAACAATGAGCAGTTCTTC. Its translation: CASSPGLAGNNEQFF.

This rearrangement joins TRBV7-2 to TRBJ2-7, with TRBD2 identical over 12 bases. CDR3 length equals 15 residues. CDR1 SGHTA and CDR2 FQGNSA come from the germline V gene. The J segment lost 5 bases and the V segment lost 5 bases, leaving 7 bases of the junction unmatched. The CDR3 nucleotides read TGTGCCAGCAGCCCTGGACTAGCGGGAAAAAACGAGCAGTACTTC. Translating gives CASSPGLAGKNEQYF.

The CDR3 DNA sequence: TGTGCCAGTAGCCTCAGGCCGCTCTACGAGCAGTACTTC. It codes for CASSLRPLYEQYF. The chain is built from TRBV19 and TRBJ2-7; D unclear. The V end was cut by 6 bases, the J end by 3 bases, with 12 bases between. Looked up from germline, CDR1 is LNHDA and CDR2 is SQIVND (reference sequence). The CDR3 consists of 13 residues.

The V and J genes are TRBV28 and TRBJ2-7; a possible D gene is TRBD2 (6 bases). The CDR3 is made up of 14 amino acids. The germline V gene encodes CDR1 MDHEN and CDR2 SYDVKM. Trimming took off 6 bases at V and 4 bases at J, with 16 bases between the two ends. CDR3 sequence (DNA): TGTGCCAGCAGATTCACGGGAGATGGGTACGAGCAGTACTTC. It encodes CASRFTGDGYEQYF.

In regard to this clone: Other nucleotide sequences in the sample specify the same CDR3. This rearrangement joins TRBV7-9 to TRBJ2-7, with D possibly TRBD2 on 5 matching bases. V lost 4 bases and J lost 0, with 7 bases in between. The CDR3 is 13 amino acids. Germline lookup yields CDR1 SEHNR and CDR2 FQNEAQ (reference sequence). Written as DNA, the CDR3 is TGTGCCAGCAGCTCAGGACTCTCCTACGAGCAGTACTTC. It is translated as CASSSGLSYEQYF.

This clone appeared once. This sequence joins TRBV6-5 and TRBJ2-1; TRBD2 agrees at 9 bases. The CDR3 length is 15 residues. CDR1 is MNHEY, CDR2 SVGAGI, per germline. Trimming removed 5 bases from V and 6 bases from J; junction bases left unmatched: 8. CDR3: CASSPPGLALNEQFF. In DNA, the CDR3 is TGTGCCAGCAGTCCCCCGGGACTAGCCCTCAATGAGCAGTTCTTC.

V is TRBV11-2 and J is TRBJ2-3; 10 bases align to TRBD2. This CDR3 region has 15 residues. V was pared by 5 bases and J by 2 bases, with 4 bases of the junction left unmatched. Germline V gene lookup returns CDR1 SGHAT and CDR2 FQNNGV. CDR3 bases: TGTGCCAGCAGCCCCGGGACTAGCGACACAGATACGCAGTATTTT. This sequence encodes CASSPGTSDTDTQYF.

V and J are TRBV9 and TRBJ2-1; TRBD2 might be the D (6 bases). Germline assignment: CDR1 SGDLS and CDR2 YYNGEE. The CDR3 runs 14 residues. Trimming removed 3 bases at V and 5 bases at J, with 12 bases between. CDR3 region: CASSGKRADNEQFF. CDR3 bases: TGTGCCAGCAGCGGCAAGCGGGCGGACAATGAGCAGTTCTTC.

The chain recombines TRBV28 with TRBJ2-1, with D possibly being TRBD1 (5 bases). The CDR3 has 14 amino acids. The V end lost 10 bases, the J end lost 10 bases, and 23 bases lay between the germline ends. Per the germline V gene, CDR1 is MDHEN and CDR2 is SYDVKM. The CDR3 sequence is CATHSFGRVDEQFF. The CDR3 DNA reads as TGTGCCACCCACAGTTTTGGCAGGGTGGACGAGCAGTTCTTC.

The chain links TRBV7-9 to TRBJ2-1; D assignment may be TRBD1 or TRBD2 (6 bases each). In germline, CDR1 is SEHNR, CDR2 FQNEAQ (reference sequence). Between the trimmed V and J ends, which lost 1 base and 9 bases, there was a span of 16 bases. The CDR3 spans 15 residues. Written as DNA, the CDR3 is TGTGCCAGCAGCTTAGGACTAAGAGGGGGGCGTGAGCAGTTCTTC. Protein sequence: CASSLGLRGGREQFF. The full variable domain, completed using reference TRBV7-9 and TRBJ2-1, is DTGVSQNPRHKITKRGQNVTFRCDPISEHNRLYWYRQTLGQGPEFLTYFQNEAQLEKSRLLSDRFSAERPKGSFSTLEIQRTEQGDSAMYLCASSLGLRGGREQFFGPGTRLTVL.

This CDR3 reads CASSYSMWEQYF. For the CDR3, the DNA is TGTGCCAGCAGTTACTCGATGTGGGAGCAGTACTTC. This sequence joins TRBV6-6 and TRBJ2-7; D is uncertain. This CDR3 is built from 12 residues. Germline V gives CDR1 MNHNY, CDR2 SVGAGI (reference sequence). Trimming cost V 0 bases and J 7 bases, with 7 bases left between them.

The CDR3 coding sequence is TGTGCCAGCAGCGTAGGTGTGGGACAGGGGTCGGGCATTGATGGCTACACCTTC. Translating gives CASSVGVGQGSGIDGYTF. The chain joins TRBV9 to TRBJ1-2; TRBD1 aligns across 10 bases. There are 18 residues in the CDR3. Germline values: CDR1 SGDLS, CDR2 YYNGEE. Trimming at V came to 0 bases and at J to 6 bases, leaving 14 bases not matched to a gene.

The V gene is TRBV27, the J gene TRBJ2-7; D possibly matches TRBD1 or TRBD2 (5 bases each). V gave up 0 bases and J gave up 2 bases, with 14 bases separating them. The CDR3 extends over 16 amino acids. The germline gives CDR1 MNHEY, CDR2 SMNVEV (reference sequence). The DNA of the CDR3 is TGTGCCAGCAGTTTATCCCCCGGGACGGCTGCCTACGAGCAGTACTTC. Protein: CASSLSPGTAAYEQYF.

The V and J genes are TRBV18 and TRBJ2-7; no reliable D call. The length of the CDR3 is 14 residues. The V end lost 2 bases, the J end lost 4 bases, and 12 bases lay between the germline ends. Germline loops: CDR1 KGHSH, CDR2 LQKENI. The CDR3 sequence: CASSPSRLGYEQYF. In nucleotides, the CDR3 is TGTGCCAGCTCACCATCCAGGTTGGGGTACGAGCAGTACTTC.

This rearrangement joins TRBV6-5 to TRBJ1-4, with 9 bases identical to TRBD1. V was clipped by 0 bases and J by 10 bases; unmatched bases: 6. The CDR3 has 15 amino acids. CDR1 is MNHEY, CDR2 SVGAGI, per germline. The CDR3 reads CASSYSTGGVGKLFF. In DNA, the CDR3 is TGTGCCAGCAGTTACTCTACAGGGGGCGTGGGAAAACTGTTTTTT.

V and J are TRBV5-4 and TRBJ2-7; 13 nucleotides agree with TRBD2. The CDR3 is made up of 19 amino acids. The junction had 14 bases not matched to a gene; V was cut back by 3 bases and J by 2 bases. In germline, CDR1 is SGHNT, CDR2 YYREEE (reference sequence). CDR3 DNA sequence: TGTGCCAGCAGCTGGCAGGGGGGATGGACTAGCGGGAGCCCCTACGAGCAGTACTTC. Its translation is CASSWQGGWTSGSPYEQYF. The complete variable domain, with remaining parts taken from reference TRBV5-4 and TRBJ2-7, reads ETGVTQSPTHLIKTRGQQVTLRCSSQSGHNTVSWYQQALGQGPQFIFQYYREEENGRGNFPPRFSGLQFPNYSSELNVNALELDDSALYLCASSWQGGWTSGSPYEQYFGPGTRLTVT.

The chain employs TRBV9 and TRBJ2-1; 9 nucleotides align to TRBD1. The ends lost 3 bases at V and 3 bases at J; junction bases unmatched: 7. The CDR3 length is 16 residues. The germline V gene has CDR1 SGDLS and CDR2 YYNGEE. DNA of the CDR3: TGTGCCAGCAGCGAAAGAGACAGGGGGGACTACAATGAGCAGTTCTTC. This gives the protein CASSERDRGDYNEQFF. Using reference TRBV9 and TRBJ2-1 for the parts outside the CDR3, the full variable domain is DSGVTQTPKHLITATGQRVTLRCSPRSGDLSVYWYQQSLDQGLQFLIQYYNGEERAKGNILERFSAQQFPDLHSELNLSSLELGDSALYFCASSERDRGDYNEQFFGPGTRLTVL.

The chain is built from TRBV7-2 and TRBJ2-7; TRBD1 aligns across 9 bases. V gave up 5 bases and J gave up 0 bases; unmatched junction bases: 8. Looked up from germline, CDR1 is SGHTA and CDR2 is FQGNSA. The CDR3 has 16 amino acids. The CDR3 sequence: CASSTWTGDFSYEQYF. DNA for the CDR3: TGTGCCAGCAGCACTTGGACAGGGGATTTCTCCTACGAGCAGTACTTC.

J is TRBJ2-3 and V is TRBV11-2; the match to TRBD2 covers 11 bases. The CDR3 consists of 16 residues. Germline loops: CDR1 SGHAT, CDR2 FQNNGV. Germline trimming cut 7 bases from V and 3 bases from J; bases unmatched to any gene: 9. The CDR3 DNA is TGTGCCAGCAATCAAGTTCTAGCGGGAGGTACAGATACGCAGTATTTT. Translated: CASNQVLAGGTDTQYF.

V is TRBV7-9 and J is TRBJ2-3, with 7 bases lining up with TRBD2. The germline gives CDR1 SEHNR, CDR2 FQNEAQ (reference sequence). V dropped 3 bases and J dropped 2; count of bases not matched to a gene: 11. The CDR3 is 17 amino acids. The CDR3 here is CASSFFWAGASTDTQYF. The CDR3 bases are TGTGCCAGCAGCTTCTTTTGGGCGGGAGCTTCCACAGATACGCAGTATTTT.

The V call is TRBV7-9, the J call TRBJ2-2; the match to TRBD2 covers 13 bases. Germline CDR1 and CDR2: SEHNR and FQNEAQ (reference sequence). V shed 2 bases and J 6 bases; nucleotides not matched to a gene: 9. CDR3 length equals 18 residues. In DNA, the CDR3 is TGTGCCAGCAGCTTACCACTAGCGGGAGGGCCTAACCCCGGGGAGCTGTTTTTT. Translated: CASSLPLAGGPNPGELFF.

This chain links TRBV7-9 with TRBJ1-2; D not resolved. The CDR3 loop spans 16 amino acids. Germline values: CDR1 SEHNR, CDR2 FQNEAQ (reference sequence). Deletions cut 6 bases from V and 4 bases from J, with 21 bases between. DNA for the CDR3: TGTGCCAGCAGTTATCGGGGAAGAGGAAGGATCTATGGCTACACCTTC. It specifies CASSYRGRGRIYGYTF.

This chain links TRBV4-1 with TRBJ2-5; possibly TRBD1 for D (6 bases). This CDR3 is 14 amino acids long. The V gene's germline CDR1 is MGHRA and CDR2 YSYEKL. The V end was cut by 5 bases, the J end by 5 bases, with 15 bases between. CDR3 sequence reads: CASSTTGYSETQYF. CDR3 DNA: TGCGCCAGCAGCACCACAGGGTACTCGGAGACCCAGTACTTC.

V is TRBV11-2 and J is TRBJ1-4; 9 bases are a match to TRBD1. This CDR3 is built from 16 residues. The V segment lost 2 bases and the J segment 8 bases; nucleotides outside the gene matches: 9. Germline V gene sequence: CDR1 SGHAT, CDR2 FQNNGV. CDR3 coding DNA: TGTGCCAGCAGCTTACGACAGGGGGGATTAGAAGAAAAACTGTTTTTT. Protein product: CASSLRQGGLEEKLFF.

This sequence joins TRBV7-9 and TRBJ2-7; no definite D call. The CDR3 loop spans 15 amino acids. CDR1 and CDR2 (germline): SEHNR, FQNEAQ (reference sequence). Trimming stripped 1 base from V and 1 base from J, with 11 bases between. Here the CDR3 DNA reads TGTGCCAGCAGCTTAGGTCTAGGCCAGTCCTACGAGCAGTACTTC. Protein product: CASSLGLGQSYEQYF.